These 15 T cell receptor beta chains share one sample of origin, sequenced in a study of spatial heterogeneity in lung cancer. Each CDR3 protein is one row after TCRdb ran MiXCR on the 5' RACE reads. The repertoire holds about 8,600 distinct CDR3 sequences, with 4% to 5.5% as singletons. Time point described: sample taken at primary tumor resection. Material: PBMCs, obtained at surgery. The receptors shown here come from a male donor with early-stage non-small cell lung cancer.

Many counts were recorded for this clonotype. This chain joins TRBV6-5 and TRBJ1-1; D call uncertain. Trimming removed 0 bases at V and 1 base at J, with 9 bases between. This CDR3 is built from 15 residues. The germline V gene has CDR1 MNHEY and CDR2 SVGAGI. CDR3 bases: TGTGCCAGCAGTTACTCCCGGACGGGGAACACTGAAGCTTTCTTT. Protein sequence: CASSYSRTGNTEAFF.

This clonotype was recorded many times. The CDR3 sequence is CAWSVRGTEAFF. CDR3 nucleotide sequence: TGTGCCTGGAGTGTCCGGGGGACTGAAGCTTTCTTT. The gene calls are TRBV30 and TRBJ1-1; possibly TRBD1 for D (5 bases). This CDR3 spans 12 amino acids. The V and J ends lost 0 bases and 5 bases respectively, with 7 bases between them. Germline-derived CDR1 and CDR2 are GTSNPN and SVGIG (reference sequence).

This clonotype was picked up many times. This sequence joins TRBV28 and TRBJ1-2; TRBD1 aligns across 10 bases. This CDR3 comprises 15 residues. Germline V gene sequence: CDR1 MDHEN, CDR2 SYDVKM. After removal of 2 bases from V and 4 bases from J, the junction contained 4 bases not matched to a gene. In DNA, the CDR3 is TGTGCCAGCAGTTTACGACAGGGGGCGAGCTATGGCTACACCTTC. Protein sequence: CASSLRQGASYGYTF.

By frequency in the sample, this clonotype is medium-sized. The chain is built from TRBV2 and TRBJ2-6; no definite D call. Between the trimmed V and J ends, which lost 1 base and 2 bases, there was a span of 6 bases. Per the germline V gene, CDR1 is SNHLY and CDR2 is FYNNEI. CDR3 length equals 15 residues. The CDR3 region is CASSEVRTGANVLTF. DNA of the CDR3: TGTGCCAGCAGTGAAGTCAGGACTGGGGCCAACGTCCTGACTTTC. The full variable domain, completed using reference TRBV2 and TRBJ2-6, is EPEVTQTPSHQVTQMGQEVILRCVPISNHLYFYWYRQILGQKVEFLVSFYNNEISEKSEIFDDQFSVERPDGSNFTLKIRSTKLEDSAMYFCASSEVRTGANVLTFGAGSRLTVL.

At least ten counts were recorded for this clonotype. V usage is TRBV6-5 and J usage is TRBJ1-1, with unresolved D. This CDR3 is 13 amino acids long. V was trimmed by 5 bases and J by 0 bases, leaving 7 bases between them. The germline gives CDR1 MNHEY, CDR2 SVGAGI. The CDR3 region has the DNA TGTGCCAGCAGTAAAGCGGTGAACACTGAAGCTTTCTTT. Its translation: CASSKAVNTEAFF.

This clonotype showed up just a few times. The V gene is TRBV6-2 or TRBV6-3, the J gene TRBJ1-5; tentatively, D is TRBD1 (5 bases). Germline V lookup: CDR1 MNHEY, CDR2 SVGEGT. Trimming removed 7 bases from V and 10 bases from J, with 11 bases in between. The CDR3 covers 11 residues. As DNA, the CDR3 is TGTGCCAGCAAGGGGCTCGGTCCCCAGCATTTT. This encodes CASKGLGPQHF.

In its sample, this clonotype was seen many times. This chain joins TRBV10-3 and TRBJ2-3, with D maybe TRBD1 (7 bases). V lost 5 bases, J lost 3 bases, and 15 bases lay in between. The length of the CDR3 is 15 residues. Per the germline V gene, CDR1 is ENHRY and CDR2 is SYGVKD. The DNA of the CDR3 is TGTGCCATCAGTAGGGGGGACAGAAAAACAGATACGCAGTATTTT. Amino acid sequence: CAISRGDRKTDTQYF.

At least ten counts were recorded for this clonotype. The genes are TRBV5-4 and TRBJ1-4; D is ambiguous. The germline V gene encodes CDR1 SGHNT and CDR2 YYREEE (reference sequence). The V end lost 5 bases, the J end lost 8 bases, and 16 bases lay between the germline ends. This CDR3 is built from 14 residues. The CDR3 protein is CASRSGAGNEKLFF. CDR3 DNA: TGTGCCAGCAGATCCGGCGCGGGGAACGAAAAACTGTTTTTT.

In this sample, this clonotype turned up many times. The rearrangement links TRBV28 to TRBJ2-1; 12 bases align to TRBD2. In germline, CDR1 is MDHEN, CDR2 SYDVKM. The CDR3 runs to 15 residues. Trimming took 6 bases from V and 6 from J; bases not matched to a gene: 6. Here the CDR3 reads CASRVGLAGFNEQFF. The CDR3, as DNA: TGTGCCAGCAGGGTAGGACTAGCGGGGTTCAATGAGCAGTTCTTC.

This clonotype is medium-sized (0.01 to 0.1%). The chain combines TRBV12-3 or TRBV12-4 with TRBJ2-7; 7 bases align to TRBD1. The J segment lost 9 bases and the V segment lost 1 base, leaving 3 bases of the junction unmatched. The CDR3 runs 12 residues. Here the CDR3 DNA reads TGTGCCAGCAGTTTAGGGACAGGTCGGCAGTACGTC. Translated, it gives CASSLGTGRQYV.

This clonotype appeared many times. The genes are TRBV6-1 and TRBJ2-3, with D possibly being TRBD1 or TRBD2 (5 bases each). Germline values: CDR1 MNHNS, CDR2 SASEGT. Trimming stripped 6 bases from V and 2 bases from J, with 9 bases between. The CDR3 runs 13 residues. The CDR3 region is CASSAGATDTQYF. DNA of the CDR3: TGTGCCAGCAGCGCCGGGGCCACAGATACGCAGTATTTT.

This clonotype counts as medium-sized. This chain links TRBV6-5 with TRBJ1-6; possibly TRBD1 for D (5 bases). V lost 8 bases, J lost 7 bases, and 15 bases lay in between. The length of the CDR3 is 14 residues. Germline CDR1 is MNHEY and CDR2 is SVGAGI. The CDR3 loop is CASGKGTENSPLHF. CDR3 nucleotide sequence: TGTGCCAGCGGGAAAGGGACGGAGAATTCACCCCTCCACTTT.

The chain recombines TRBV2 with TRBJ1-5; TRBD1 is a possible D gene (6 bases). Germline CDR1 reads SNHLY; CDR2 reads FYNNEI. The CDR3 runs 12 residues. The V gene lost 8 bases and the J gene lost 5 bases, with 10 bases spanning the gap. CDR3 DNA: TGTGCCAGCCAGGACAGTCATCAGCCCCAGCATTTT. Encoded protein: CASQDSHQPQHF.

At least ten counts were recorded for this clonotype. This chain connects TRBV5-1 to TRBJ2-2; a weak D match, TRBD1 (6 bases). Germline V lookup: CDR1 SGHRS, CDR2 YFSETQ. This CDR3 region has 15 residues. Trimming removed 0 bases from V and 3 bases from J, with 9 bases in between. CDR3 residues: CASSLGQVDTGELFF. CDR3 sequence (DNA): TGCGCCAGCAGCTTGGGACAGGTGGACACCGGGGAGCTGTTTTTT.

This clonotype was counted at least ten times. The CDR3 DNA is TGTGCCACCAGCAGAGATATGGCGGGCAATCAGCCCCAGCATTTT. Its protein is CATSRDMAGNQPQHF. This sequence joins TRBV15 and TRBJ1-5; D is ambiguous. CDR3 length: 15 residues. CDR1 and CDR2 from the germline V gene are LNHNV and YYDKDF (reference sequence). V lost 0 bases and J 2 bases, leaving 8 bases between the germline ends.